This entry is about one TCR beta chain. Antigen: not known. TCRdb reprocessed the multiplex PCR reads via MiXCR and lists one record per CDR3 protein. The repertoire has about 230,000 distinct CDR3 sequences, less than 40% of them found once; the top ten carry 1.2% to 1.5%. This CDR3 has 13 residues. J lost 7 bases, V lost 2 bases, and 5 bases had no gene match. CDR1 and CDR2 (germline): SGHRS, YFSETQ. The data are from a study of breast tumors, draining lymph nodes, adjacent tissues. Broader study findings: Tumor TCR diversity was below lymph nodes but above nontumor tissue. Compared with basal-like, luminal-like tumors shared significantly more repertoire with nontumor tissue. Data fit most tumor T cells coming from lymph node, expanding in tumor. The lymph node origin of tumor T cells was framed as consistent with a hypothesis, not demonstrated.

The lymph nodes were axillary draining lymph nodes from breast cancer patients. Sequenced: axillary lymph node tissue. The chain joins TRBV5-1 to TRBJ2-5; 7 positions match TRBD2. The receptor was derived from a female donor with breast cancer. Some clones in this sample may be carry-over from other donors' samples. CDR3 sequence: CASSFSGRATQYF. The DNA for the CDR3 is TGCGCCAGCAGCTTCTCTGGGAGGGCGACCCAGTACTTC. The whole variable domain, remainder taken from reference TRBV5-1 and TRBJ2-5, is KAGVTQTPRYLIKTRGQQVTLSCSPISGHRSVSWYQQTPGQGLQFLFEYFSETQRNKGNFPGRFSGRQFSNSRSEMNVSTLELGDSALYLCASSFSGRATQYFGPGTRLLVL.